Each of the 7 T cell receptor beta chains below was sequenced from the same sample in a study of beta chain bispecific antibodies for T cell cancers. Blood mononuclear cells were expanded for around three days using either OKT3 anti-CD3 antibody or CD3/CD28 beads. TCRdb re-derived calls from the 5' RACE reads in MiXCR, one entry per CDR3 protein. The sample consists of about 9,600 distinct CDR3 sequences, 2.2% of them appearing once. Findings and caveats of the study: In these mixed samples, most targeted TRBV reads derived from the leukemia cell line.

For these TCRs, the target antigens are not known. The sample consisted of T cells from a healthy donor cultured with Jurkat leukemia cells, taken from a culture containing an anti-CD19 bispecific antibody. The receptors here all came from a human donor in good health. Some clones in this sample may be carry-over from other donors' samples.

This clonotype was recorded many times. The rearrangement links TRBV15 to TRBJ1-2, with D perhaps TRBD1 (5 bases). Trimming removed 5 bases at V and 8 bases at J, with 12 bases between. The V gene's germline CDR1 is LNHNV and CDR2 YYDKDF (reference sequence). The CDR3 runs to 12 residues. The chain's CDR3 is CATSAARGGYTF. The CDR3 bases are TGTGCCACCAGCGCCGCCCGGGGGGGCTACACCTTC.

This clonotype was seen many times. CDR3 amino acids: CASSSGLAVGREQYF. The CDR3 nucleotides read TGTGCCAGCAGTTCCGGACTAGCGGTCGGGCGCGAGCAGTACTTC. The J gene is TRBJ2-7, the V gene TRBV27, with 10 positions matching TRBD2. The V gene's germline CDR1 is MNHEY and CDR2 SMNVEV (reference sequence). The CDR3 loop spans 15 amino acids. V gave up 4 bases and J gave up 6 bases; unmatched junction bases: 9.

This clonotype has ten or more counts. The chain employs TRBV4-2 and TRBJ1-1, with 8 bases aligning to TRBD1. Germline loops: CDR1 LGHNA, CDR2 YNFKEQ. Trimming at V came to 4 bases and at J to 5 bases, leaving 6 bases not matched to a gene. The length of the CDR3 is 14 residues. The CDR3 here is CASSPGTGGTEAFF. Written as DNA, the CDR3 is TGTGCCAGCAGCCCTGGGACAGGTGGTACTGAAGCTTTCTTT.

This clonotype was observed at least ten times. The gene calls are TRBV7-2 and TRBJ1-6; TRBD1 agrees at 8 bases. Trimming took 8 bases from V and 10 from J; bases not matched to a gene: 16. Germline assignment: CDR1 SGHTA and CDR2 FQGNSA. The CDR3 has 16 residues. The CDR3 DNA reads as TGTGCCAGCGGAGTAGCGTGGGACAGGACCTTATCACCCCTCCACTTT. Translated: CASGVAWDRTLSPLHF.

This clonotype was counted at least ten times. The chain joins TRBV3-1 to TRBJ2-1; 14 bases are shared with TRBD2. This CDR3 is 16 amino acids long. V trimming: 5 bases; J trimming: 11 bases; junction bases outside the gene matches: 11. The germline V gene has CDR1 LGHDT and CDR2 YNNKEL (reference sequence). CDR3 sequence reads: CASSSTSGTSGGKQFF. The CDR3 bases are TGTGCCAGCAGCTCGACGTCCGGGACTAGCGGGGGTAAGCAGTTCTTC.

This clonotype was seen many times. This chain uses TRBV5-6 with TRBJ2-3; D is unresolved. Germline V gives CDR1 SGHDT, CDR2 YYEEEE. Trimming removed 4 bases at V and 2 bases at J, with 2 bases between. This CDR3 has 11 amino acids. The CDR3 loop is CASSATDTQYF. The CDR3 DNA follows: TGTGCCAGCAGCGCCACAGATACGCAGTATTTT.

This clonotype has at least ten counts. This chain connects TRBV18 to TRBJ2-1; 8 nucleotides match TRBD1. The CDR3 extends over 18 amino acids. In germline, CDR1 is KGHSH, CDR2 LQKENI. V lost 3 bases, J lost 5 bases, and 15 bases stayed unmatched. CDR3 in DNA: TGTGCCAGCTCACCTCTGGGACAGGCTACCCCCGAGGACAATGAGCAGTTCTTC. Residues: CASSPLGQATPEDNEQFF.